This TCR beta chain was captured in a study of T-cell memory formation after mild COVID-19. Whole-study results and caveats: Contracting clones from day 15 to 85 had balanced CD4/CD8; later expanders favoured CD4+.

Concerning this clonotype itself: What it binds is not known.

Germline values: CDR1 DFQATT, CDR2 SNEGSKA (reference sequence). This CDR3 region has 12 residues. Trimming cost V 3 bases and J 0 bases, with 6 bases left between them. 5'RACE primed from the constant segment yielded TCR alpha and TCR beta cDNA libraries bearing sample barcodes and UMIs. TCRdb called the 5' RACE reads again in MiXCR, with one record for every CDR3 protein. Of 300,000 or so distinct CDR3 sequences in the sample, roughly 15% were seen once. Sequences were obtained from PBMCs or a T cell subset sorted from them (not recorded which). The rearrangement joins TRBV20-1 to TRBJ2-7, with unresolved D. This TCR came from a man aged 18 to 29 who had mild COVID-19 (a few samples of this study predate the infection). Cell type and time point are not known. CDR3 DNA: TGCAGTGCTAGTTATAACTCCTACGAGCAGTACTTC. It encodes CSASYNSYEQYF.